This is a list of T cell receptor beta chains from one sample in a study of CD8 T cells in ankylosing spondylitis. TCRdb re-derived calls from the 5' RACE reads in MiXCR, one entry per CDR3 protein. The sample lists 220,000 or so distinct CDR3 sequences, around 20% occurring once. Sequenced: blood, either unsorted or a sorted T cell fraction (not recorded which). These receptors all stem from a male donor with ankylosing spondylitis. Both conserved end residues are part of each CDR3. The D gene is left open where the match is weak. Expanded clones get a size class; other rows say once, few or many, or leave the size out.

>-|TRBD2|TRBJ2-2|TRBV6-4
TGTGCCAGCAGTGAAGACGGGCTAGCGGGAGGGTCCGGGGAGCTGTTTTTT
CASSEDGLAGGSGELFF
>-|-|TRBJ2-5|TRBV10-1
TGCGCCAGCCCCGGGACGCCGAGGGAGACCCAGTACTTC
CASPGTPRETQYF
>-|-|TRBJ2-5|TRBV12-5
TGTGCTAGTGTGAGGGCCCTCCAAGAGACCCAGTACTTC
CASVRALQETQYF
>few|-|TRBJ2-1|TRBV11-2
TGTGCCAGCAGCTCCCCAGGGGGGGGGGCCTACAATGAGCAGTTCTTC
CASSSPGGGAYNEQFF
>-|TRBD1|TRBJ2-1|TRBV5-6
TGTGCCAGGGGCTTAGGACAGGACAATGAGCAGTTCTTC
CARGLGQDNEQFF
>few|TRBD1|TRBJ2-7|TRBV4-1
TGCGCCAGCAGCCAAGGACGGACAGGGGACGAGCAGTACTTC
CASSQGRTGDEQYF
>-|-|TRBJ1-1|TRBV5-1
TGCGCCAGCAGCTTGGAGGGTTTTTACACTGAAGCTTTCTTT
CASSLEGFYTEAFF
>-|-|TRBJ2-1|TRBV20-1
TGCAGTGCTAGAGATTCAGGGGGGAGCTCCTACAATGAGCAGTTCTTC
CSARDSGGSSYNEQFF
>few|-|TRBJ2-1|TRBV6-1
TGTGCCAGCAGTGAATCCGCAGAGACCTACAATGAGCAGTTCTTC
CASSESAETYNEQFF
>-|-|TRBJ2-7|TRBV4-3
TGCGCCAGCAGCCAAGGGACAGACCTCTCCTACGAGCAGTACTTC
CASSQGTDLSYEQYF
>-|-|TRBJ1-2|TRBV16
TGTGCCAGCAGCCACGCGGAACAGGCTACTAACTATGGCTACACCTTC
CASSHAEQATNYGYTF
>few|TRBD1|TRBJ2-2|TRBV2
TGTGCCAGCAGTGCCGGACAGGAACCGAACACCGGGGAGCTGTTTTTT
CASSAGQEPNTGELFF
>-|-|TRBJ2-4|TRBV20-1
TGCAGTGCCAGAGATTGGAGGGACCCTGAGGAAAACATTCAGTACTTC
CSARDWRDPEENIQYF
>-|-|TRBJ2-1|TRBV10-1
TGCGCCAGCAGCGCGGGGTCTATGGAGGATGTCGGCTCCTACAATGAGCAGTTCTTC
CASSAGSMEDVGSYNEQFF
>-|-|TRBJ1-2|TRBV4-3
TGCGCCAGCAGCCCCCACAGGGATAACTATGGCTACACCTTC
CASSPHRDNYGYTF
>few|-|TRBJ1-6|TRBV11-2
TGTGCCAGCAGCTTAGAAAGCCGGCTCTCCTATAATTCACCCCTCCACTTT
CASSLESRLSYNSPLHF
>-|-|TRBJ1-4|TRBV7-9
TGTGCCAGCAGCTTACGCCCCGTGGAACTGTTTTTT
CASSLRPVELFF
>few|-|TRBJ2-1|TRBV7-9
TGTGCCAGCAGCTTAGCTCCGGGCCAGGATGAGCAGTTCTTC
CASSLAPGQDEQFF
>-|TRBD2|TRBJ2-1|TRBV11-2
TGTGCCAGCAGCTTATCCCCTAGCGGGAGTTACAATGAGCAGTTCTTC
CASSLSPSGSYNEQFF
>many|-|TRBJ2-7|TRBV5-1
TGCGCCAGCAGCTTGAATCACAGGGTACTAACCTACGAGCAGTACTTC
CASSLNHRVLTYEQYF
>many|TRBD1|TRBJ2-1|TRBV4-3
TGCGCCAGCAGCCAAGGTACAGGGGGTTCCTACAATGAGCAGTTCTTC
CASSQGTGGSYNEQFF
>many|TRBD2|TRBJ2-1|TRBV4-3
TGCGCCAGCAGCCAAGGACGGACTAGTTACAATGAGCAGTTCTTC
CASSQGRTSYNEQFF
>-|TRBD1|TRBJ2-7|TRBV15
TGTGCCACCAGCAGCCAGGACAGGGTTGGGTTTTTAGAGCAGTACTTC
CATSSQDRVGFLEQYF
>-|TRBD2|TRBJ2-1|TRBV4-3
TGCGCCAGCAGCCAAGGGGTAGCGGGAAACTCCTACAATGAGCAGTTCTTC
CASSQGVAGNSYNEQFF
>many|TRBD2|TRBJ2-1|TRBV6-2/TRBV6-3
TGTGCCAGCAGCCTAACTAGCGTCCCCTACAATGAGCAGTTCTTC
CASSLTSVPYNEQFF
>few|-|TRBJ1-1|TRBV29-1
TGCAGCGTTGTTAGGGGCACTGAAGCTTTCTTT
CSVVRGTEAFF
>few|-|TRBJ2-5|TRBV29-1
TGCAGCGTTGACACAGGAGTCCAAGAGACCCAGTACTTC
CSVDTGVQETQYF
>many|TRBD2|TRBJ2-1|TRBV6-4
TGTGCCAGCAGTGACGGGGGGGCCTACAATGAGCAGTTCTTC
CASSDGGAYNEQFF
>few|TRBD2|TRBJ2-1|TRBV11-1
TGTGCCAGCAGCTTAGAGTTTGGCGGGAGGGCCCCCTACAATGAGCAGTTCTTC
CASSLEFGGRAPYNEQFF
>-|-|TRBJ2-7|TRBV29-1
TGCAGCGTCCTGCCGGACGGGACCTACGAGCAGTACTTC
CSVLPDGTYEQYF
>few|-|TRBJ2-7|TRBV4-3
TGCGCCAGCAGCCAGGACCGGGACTTTGCCTACGAGCAGTACTTC
CASSQDRDFAYEQYF